These T cell receptor beta chains were read from a single sample in a study of patients and donors after allogeneic stem cell transplantation. TCRdb used MiXCR to reprocess the RT-PCR reads, holding one entry per CDR3 protein. Found here are tens of thousands of distinct CDR3 sequences, approximately 6.2% of them singletons; the top ten hold about 34%. The specimen sequenced was blood, either unsorted or a sorted T cell fraction (not recorded which). The origin of the receptors is a human donor who was either an allogeneic HSCT recipient or a stem cell or donor lymphocyte infusion donor (not recorded which). It is not recorded whose cells these are; they may come from a transplant donor. The CDR3 runs from the conserved cysteine through the conserved F or W. The order of the fields is V gene, J gene, D gene, clone size, CDR3 protein, CDR3 DNA. A D gene is named only where the DNA matches it firmly. Size values are once, few and many counts, or a class for expanded clones, and some rows have none.

TRBV27	TRBJ2-7	-	many	CASSLSGNEQYF	TGTGCCAGCAGTTTATCAGGGAACGAGCAGTACTTC
TRBV7-9	TRBJ1-4	-	many	CASSLFTGGEKLFF	TGTGCCAGCAGCTTATTCACGGGTGGGGAAAAACTGTTTTTT
TRBV27	TRBJ1-2	-	-	CASSLSGEWGYGYTF	TGTGCCAGCAGTTTATCCGGGGAGTGGGGCTATGGCTACACCTTC
TRBV27	TRBJ1-1	-	many	CASTPLSAGVNTEAFF	TGTGCCAGCACTCCCCTATCGGCAGGGGTTAACACTGAAGCTTTCTTT
TRBV7-7	TRBJ2-7	-	-	CASSLVSGAEQYF	TGTGCCAGCAGCTTAGTTTCGGGGGCCGAGCAGTACTTC
TRBV6-2/TRBV6-3	TRBJ2-7	TRBD1	-	CASSDPGTGDYEQYF	TGTGCCAGCAGTGACCCCGGGACAGGGGACTACGAGCAGTACTTC
TRBV6-5	TRBJ2-5	TRBD1	few	CASRHRGWETQYF	TGTGCCAGCAGGCACAGGGGGTGGGAGACCCAGTACTTC
TRBV18	TRBJ1-2	TRBD1	many	CASSTGTGGVMKGGYTF	TGTGCCAGCTCAACAGGGACAGGGGGCGTGATGAAGGGCGGCTACACCTTC
TRBV13	TRBJ2-2	TRBD2	few	CASSLTASGAPTGELFF	TGTGCCAGCAGCTTAACGGCTAGCGGGGCCCCCACCGGGGAGCTGTTTTTT
TRBV20-1	TRBJ2-7	-	-	CSATGGRSYEQYF	TGCAGTGCTACCGGGGGTCGGTCCTACGAGCAGTACTTC
TRBV18	TRBJ2-1	-	-	CASSPLISVEQFF	TGTGCCAGCTCACCCTTAATAAGCGTTGAGCAGTTCTTC
TRBV28	TRBJ2-7	TRBD2	-	CASSHPRLAGGPWYEQYF	TGTGCCAGCAGTCACCCCCGACTAGCGGGAGGGCCTTGGTACGAGCAGTACTTC
TRBV5-4	TRBJ2-7	-	few	CASSLGLGEQYF	TGTGCCAGCAGTCTGGGGTTAGGCGAGCAGTACTTC
TRBV20-1	TRBJ2-2	TRBD1	many	CSAGQGNTGELFF	TGCAGTGCCGGACAGGGGAACACCGGGGAGCTGTTTTTT
TRBV12-3/TRBV12-4	TRBJ2-7	-	many	CASSFGPGPNYEQYF	TGTGCCAGCAGTTTTGGACCAGGTCCCAACTACGAGCAGTACTTC
TRBV20-1	TRBJ1-6	TRBD1	many	CSGTRQGGNSPLHF	TGCAGTGGGACGAGACAGGGCGGGAATTCACCCCTCCACTTT
TRBV29-1	TRBJ2-1	TRBD1	many	CSARTGGSEQFF	TGCAGCGCCCGGACAGGGGGCAGTGAGCAGTTCTTC
TRBV6-6	TRBJ1-5	-	many	CASSYGRASNQPQHF	TGTGCCAGCAGTTACGGCCGGGCTAGCAATCAGCCCCAGCATTTT
TRBV20-1	TRBJ1-3	-	medium-sized	CSARSTLGNTIYF	TGCAGTGCTAGGTCGACACTTGGAAACACCATATATTTT
TRBV4-2	TRBJ2-5	TRBD1	few	CASSQGDRGVQETQYF	TGTGCCAGCAGCCAAGGGGACAGGGGAGTCCAAGAGACCCAGTACTTC
TRBV5-1	TRBJ2-2	TRBD1	many	CASSLTADRGTGELFF	TGCGCCAGCAGCTTAACGGCCGACAGGGGGACCGGGGAGCTGTTTTTT
TRBV7-2	TRBJ2-1	-	many	CASSLGGGEQFF	TGTGCCAGCAGCTTGGGGGGTGGTGAGCAGTTCTTC
TRBV4-2	TRBJ1-1	-	medium-sized	CASSQDPANTEAFF	TGTGCCAGCAGCCAAGACCCTGCTAACACTGAAGCTTTCTTT
TRBV24-1	TRBJ2-1	-	-	CATSDLNGGQYNEQFF	TGTGCCACCAGTGATTTGAATGGCGGACAATACAATGAGCAGTTCTTC
TRBV27	TRBJ1-6	-	many	CASSSRGGGSPLHF	TGTGCCAGCAGTTCCAGGGGAGGAGGTTCACCCCTCCACTTT
TRBV6-6	TRBJ2-7	TRBD2	many	CASTRAGATYEQYF	TGTGCCAGCACTCGAGCGGGAGCGACCTACGAGCAGTACTTC
TRBV2	TRBJ2-3	TRBD2	-	CASTPLAGVSTDTQYF	TGTGCCAGCACCCCCCTAGCGGGGGTTAGCACAGATACGCAGTATTTT